This TCR beta chain was obtained from a study of blood T cell repertoires in COVID-19. Trimming removed 2 bases from V and 5 bases from J, with 6 bases in between. The length of the CDR3 is 12 residues. The table came from immunoSEQ multiplex PCR; TCRdb's copy has only in-frame clones and leaves some out. The sample contains 250,000 to 350,000 clones, over 75% of which appear only once. The chain recombines TRBV12-3 or TRBV12-4 with TRBJ2-5; D uncertain. This sequence originates from a woman aged 25 to 45 who had recovered from COVID-19. The sample consisted of PBMCs or T cells enriched from blood (not recorded which). As DNA, the CDR3 is TGTGCCAGCAGTTTACTCCCCGAGACCCAGTACTTC. Residues: CASSLLPETQYF.